The rows below give T cell receptor beta chains drawn from one sample of a study of response to subunit inactivated influenza vaccine. Using its own MiXCR run on the RT-PCR reads, TCRdb lists one record per CDR3 protein. Here the sample spans approximately 570,000 distinct CDR3 sequences, 7.5% to 8.5% being singletons. The material sequenced was PBMCs from blood, taken less than 25 months after vaccination. These receptor sequences come from a man aged 50 to 75 who received an inactivated influenza vaccine. Each CDR3 is given with its conserved first and last residue. The order of the fields is D gene, V gene, clone size, J gene, CDR3 DNA, CDR3 protein. The D gene is left open where the match is weak. Rows may omit the clone size; those that give it use once, few, many or a size class.

d_call: -; v_call: TRBV6-5; clone_size: many; j_call: TRBJ2-7; cdr3_nt: TGTGCCAGCAGTTACCGGGACGGATCCTACGAGCAGTACTTC; cdr3_aa: CASSYRDGSYEQYF
d_call: -; v_call: TRBV28; clone_size: few; j_call: TRBJ2-7; cdr3_nt: TGTGCCAGCAGTCCGGATACAAAAGCCTACGAGCAGTACTTC; cdr3_aa: CASSPDTKAYEQYF
d_call: TRBD1; v_call: TRBV12-3/TRBV12-4; clone_size: -; j_call: TRBJ2-1; cdr3_nt: TGTGCCAGCAGTGAATCTCCGGGACAGGGGGCGCGGGAGCAGTTCTTC; cdr3_aa: CASSESPGQGAREQFF
d_call: TRBD2; v_call: TRBV5-1; clone_size: many; j_call: TRBJ2-1; cdr3_nt: TGCGCCAGCAGCGCGGGACTAGCGGAGGACAATGAGCAGTTCTTC; cdr3_aa: CASSAGLAEDNEQFF
d_call: TRBD2; v_call: TRBV24-1; clone_size: few; j_call: TRBJ2-3; cdr3_nt: TGTGCCACCAGTGATTCCTCCCAGCGGGGAAAGGCAGATACGCAGTATTTT; cdr3_aa: CATSDSSQRGKADTQYF
d_call: TRBD1; v_call: TRBV5-1; clone_size: many; j_call: TRBJ1-2; cdr3_nt: TGCGCCAGCAGCACCGGGACAGGGGACAACAACTATGGCTACACCTTC; cdr3_aa: CASSTGTGDNNYGYTF
d_call: -; v_call: TRBV20-1; clone_size: many; j_call: TRBJ2-2; cdr3_nt: TGCAGTGCTAGCGGGGATTCGAACACCGGGGAGCTGTTTTTT; cdr3_aa: CSASGDSNTGELFF
d_call: -; v_call: TRBV4-3; clone_size: -; j_call: TRBJ2-7; cdr3_nt: TGCGCCAGCAGCCATAGTAAAGGGTACGAGCAGTACTTC; cdr3_aa: CASSHSKGYEQYF
d_call: -; v_call: TRBV6-1; clone_size: many; j_call: TRBJ1-4; cdr3_nt: TGTGCCAGCAGTCAGAGGGCAGCTAATGAAAAACTGTTTTTT; cdr3_aa: CASSQRAANEKLFF
d_call: -; v_call: TRBV9; clone_size: few; j_call: TRBJ2-1; cdr3_nt: TGTGCCAGCAGCGTAGCTTCAGGATCTGGAGGTGAGCAGTTCTTC; cdr3_aa: CASSVASGSGGEQFF
d_call: TRBD1; v_call: TRBV7-2; clone_size: -; j_call: TRBJ1-3; cdr3_nt: TGTGCCAGCACCCAGACAGGGGCTGGAAACACCATATATTTT; cdr3_aa: CASTQTGAGNTIYF
d_call: TRBD1; v_call: TRBV20-1; clone_size: -; j_call: TRBJ2-3; cdr3_nt: TGCAGTGCCCCCGACTTGCAGGGGGCGGCAGATACGCAGTATTTT; cdr3_aa: CSAPDLQGAADTQYF
d_call: -; v_call: TRBV9; clone_size: -; j_call: TRBJ1-2; cdr3_nt: TGTGCCAGCAGCGGAGACCCCTGGACTAAGGATGGCTACACCTTC; cdr3_aa: CASSGDPWTKDGYTF
d_call: TRBD2; v_call: TRBV12-3/TRBV12-4; clone_size: -; j_call: TRBJ2-7; cdr3_nt: TGTGCCAGCAGTTTAGGGGCTAGCGGGGGCAACGAGCAGTACTTC; cdr3_aa: CASSLGASGGNEQYF
d_call: TRBD2; v_call: TRBV29-1; clone_size: -; j_call: TRBJ2-3; cdr3_nt: TGCAGCGTTGGGATCGGTGCGGGAGCTAGCACAGATACGCAGTATTTT; cdr3_aa: CSVGIGAGASTDTQYF
d_call: -; v_call: TRBV6-1; clone_size: few; j_call: TRBJ1-6; cdr3_nt: TGTGCCAGCAGCGAAACTACAGGGTCTCATTCACCCCTCCACTTT; cdr3_aa: CASSETTGSHSPLHF
d_call: TRBD1; v_call: TRBV5-8; clone_size: -; j_call: TRBJ2-3; cdr3_nt: TGTGCCAGCAGCCGGATCTCGACAGGGGCAGTAACAGATACGCAGTATTTT; cdr3_aa: CASSRISTGAVTDTQYF
d_call: -; v_call: TRBV4-3; clone_size: -; j_call: TRBJ1-2; cdr3_nt: TGCGCCAGCAGCCAAGGCAGGGAGTATGGCTACACCTTC; cdr3_aa: CASSQGREYGYTF
d_call: -; v_call: TRBV6-1; clone_size: few; j_call: TRBJ2-4; cdr3_nt: TGTGCCAGCAGCAGGACCTTACTAGCCAAAAACATTCAGTACTTC; cdr3_aa: CASSRTLLAKNIQYF
d_call: -; v_call: TRBV24-1; clone_size: -; j_call: TRBJ1-2; cdr3_nt: TGTGCCACCAGTGACCTACAGGGCCGCCACTATGGCTACACCTTC; cdr3_aa: CATSDLQGRHYGYTF
d_call: TRBD1; v_call: TRBV3-1; clone_size: few; j_call: TRBJ2-7; cdr3_nt: TGTGCCAGCAGCCAAGACCAGGGGGCGGGCGAGCAGTACTTC; cdr3_aa: CASSQDQGAGEQYF
d_call: TRBD2; v_call: TRBV12-3/TRBV12-4; clone_size: -; j_call: TRBJ2-1; cdr3_nt: TGTGCCAGCAGTTTCGACTATCAGCTAGCGGGGGGCCCCTCCTACAATGAGCAGTTCTTC; cdr3_aa: CASSFDYQLAGGPSYNEQFF
d_call: TRBD1; v_call: TRBV5-1; clone_size: -; j_call: TRBJ1-1; cdr3_nt: TGCGCCAGCAGCAGCCAGGGGGCTAACACTGAAGCTTTCTTT; cdr3_aa: CASSSQGANTEAFF
d_call: -; v_call: TRBV4-3; clone_size: few; j_call: TRBJ2-2; cdr3_nt: TGCGCCAGCAGCCAAGATGGGATTACCGGGGAGCTGTTTTTT; cdr3_aa: CASSQDGITGELFF
d_call: -; v_call: TRBV7-9; clone_size: many; j_call: TRBJ2-7; cdr3_nt: TGTGCCAGCAGCGCCTTTTCGAGGCAGGCTCCCTACGAGCAGTACTTC; cdr3_aa: CASSAFSRQAPYEQYF
d_call: TRBD1; v_call: TRBV7-6; clone_size: -; j_call: TRBJ2-3; cdr3_nt: TGTGCCAGCAGCCCCGACCTCTATACAGGGGCGATAACCCACACAGATACGCAGTATTTT; cdr3_aa: CASSPDLYTGAITHTDTQYF